The clone carrying this T cell receptor (beta chain) showed up many times. CDR3 regions were amplified by Arm-PCR using iRepertoire HTBI primers to build TCR beta libraries. One entry per CDR3 protein results from TCRdb running MiXCR on the multiplex PCR reads. Seen here are roughly 560,000 distinct CDR3 sequences, around 15% observed once, and the top ten hold just under 25%. Stated time point: newly diagnosed GD, antithyroid drugs for less than 3 months. There was RNA extracted from PBMCs, and the TCR library was made from it. The CDR3 has 16 amino acids. Trimming took 1 base from V and 1 from J, leaving 16 bases between them. Germline lookup yields CDR1 DFQATT and CDR2 SNEGSKA (reference sequence). These data come from a study of regulatory T cells in long-lasting Graves disease. A further study also used this sample, focusing on T cells in Graves' hyperthyroidism and ophthalmopathy. From that report: In the blood, most expanded thyroid clonotypes above 0.001 appeared as well.

The specimen was peripheral blood mononuclear cells (PBMCs), collected at new diagnosis, from a patient treated with antithyroid drugs. This sequence joins TRBV20-1 and TRBJ1-1; possibly TRBD1 for D (5 bases). This TCR came from a woman aged 40-65 years with Graves disease. The CDR3 here is CSARAAIGASNTEAFF. The CDR3, as DNA: TGCAGTGCTAGAGCCGCGATAGGGGCCTCGAACACTGAAGCTTTCTTT.